This TCR beta chain came from a study of T-cell reconstitution after alpha-beta-depleted transplantation in children. Study-wide findings and caveats: Reportedly, roughly two months post-transplant, alpha-beta T cells arose from several hundred expanded graft clones. TCRbeta diversity was high at day 60 in some patients (a result of surviving recipient T cells and thymic progenitors).

The CDR3 totals 15 residues. Germline trimming cut 3 bases from V and 5 bases from J; bases unmatched to any gene: 9. Preparation of the TCRbeta library involved a method that used unique molecular identifiers. TCRdb redid the calling of the PCR reads with MiXCR, one entry per CDR3 protein. The table has about 58,000 distinct CDR3 sequences, 44% seen once. For this clonotype: No antigen is known for it.

The sequence came from a male patient between 5 and 17 years old who had a stem cell transplant for acute lymphoblastic leukemia, so the T cells may come from the graft donor. The source material was PBMCs, mostly from graft donor cells, sampled 360 days after TCRalphabeta/CD19-depleted stem cell transplant. The chain links TRBV12-3 or TRBV12-4 to TRBJ2-7, with 8 bases matching TRBD1. CDR3 residues: CASSFPAGQVNEQYF. CDR3 in DNA: TGTGCCAGCAGTTTTCCCGCGGGACAGGTGAACGAGCAGTACTTC.